These 14 T cell receptor beta chains share one sample of origin, sequenced in a study of monozygotic twins with inflammatory bowel disease. From its re-call of the 5' RACE reads, TCRdb lists each CDR3 protein once, without DNA. This table lists some 450,000 distinct CDR3 sequences. Sample: blood. The receptor source for this set is a human donor with ulcerative colitis or Crohn's disease, or a healthy co-twin of an affected twin (not recorded which).

This rearrangement joins TRBV6-5 to TRBJ1-1; the TRBD1 assignment by TCRdb is unverifiable without DNA. The CDR3 length is 12 residues. Germline lookup yields CDR1 MNHEY and CDR2 SVGAGI. CDR3 sequence reads: CAVFRGRTEAFF.

V usage is TRBV20-1 and J usage is TRBJ2-7; the D call from TCRdb, TRBD1, cannot be confirmed without DNA. In germline, CDR1 is DFQATT, CDR2 SNEGSKA (reference sequence). The CDR3 contains 15 residues. Here the CDR3 reads CSARERDRGFYEQYF.

The chain uses TRBV25-1 and TRBJ1-2. The CDR3 runs 11 residues. Germline assignment: CDR1 MGHDK and CDR2 SYGVNS. This CDR3 is CASTSAYGYTF.

The rearrangement uses TRBV20-1 and TRBJ1-2; the TCRdb D gene call, TRBD1, has no DNA to confirm it. This CDR3 comprises 11 residues. Germline assignment: CDR1 DFQATT and CDR2 SNEGSKA (reference sequence). CDR3: CSARSDRGTTF.

The V and J genes are TRBV30 and TRBJ1-2; TCRdb outputs TRBD1, but without DNA this stays unchecked. CDR1 and CDR2 from the germline V gene are GTSNPN and SVGIG (reference sequence). The CDR3 covers 13 residues. The CDR3 region is CAWTEGDGYGYTF.

The chain links TRBV5-6 to TRBJ1-5; without DNA, the TCRdb call of TRBD1 cannot be checked. CDR3 length equals 14 residues. Germline loops: CDR1 SGHDT, CDR2 YYEEEE. This CDR3 reads CASSARGLGQPQHF.

The rearrangement uses TRBV20-1 and TRBJ2-7; absent DNA, TCRdb's TRBD1 call cannot be checked. The CDR3 has 14 residues. Germline CDR1 and CDR2: DFQATT and SNEGSKA (reference sequence). This CDR3 is CSARPGGNSYEQYF.

This chain links TRBV5-1 with TRBJ2-5; TCRdb proposes TRBD2, but this gene call is untestable without DNA. The CDR3 has 17 amino acids. Germline-derived CDR1 and CDR2 are SGHRS and YFSETQ. CDR3 protein: CASSPGALRGSQETQYF.

The chain is built from TRBV19 and TRBJ2-3. CDR1 is LNHDA and CDR2 is SQIVND in the germline V gene (reference sequence). CDR3 length: 13 amino acids. CDR3 sequence: CASSPYSTDTQYF.

The chain links TRBV30 to TRBJ2-5; TCRdb returns TRBD2, unconfirmable since there is no DNA. The CDR3 covers 12 residues. Looked up from germline, CDR1 is GTSNPN and CDR2 is SVGIG (reference sequence). Here the CDR3 reads CAWKRGQETQYF.

The chain combines TRBV6-5 with TRBJ1-2; lacking DNA, the TRBD1 call made by TCRdb goes unchecked. This CDR3 has 15 residues. Germline CDR1 reads MNHEY; CDR2 reads SVGAGI. The chain's CDR3 is CASSYSGDGHYGYTF.

V gene TRBV7-9 combines with J gene TRBJ1-5; lacking DNA, the TRBD1 call made by TCRdb goes unchecked. The CDR3 sequence is 16 residues long. In germline, CDR1 is SEHNR, CDR2 FQNEAQ (reference sequence). Here the CDR3 reads CASSSLQGTGNQPQHF.

This chain links TRBV7-2 with TRBJ2-1; TCRdb calls TRBD2, which cannot be checked without DNA. Germline V gives CDR1 SGHTA, CDR2 FQGNSA. The CDR3 has 16 residues. CDR3 sequence reads: CASSLWQRPPYNEQFF.

The chain couples TRBV29-1 to TRBJ2-2; TCRdb's assignment of TRBD1 cannot be checked, as there is no DNA. Per germline, CDR1 SQVTM and CDR2 ANQGSEA. The CDR3 length is 16 residues. The CDR3 loop reads CSVEAPSRANTGELFF.